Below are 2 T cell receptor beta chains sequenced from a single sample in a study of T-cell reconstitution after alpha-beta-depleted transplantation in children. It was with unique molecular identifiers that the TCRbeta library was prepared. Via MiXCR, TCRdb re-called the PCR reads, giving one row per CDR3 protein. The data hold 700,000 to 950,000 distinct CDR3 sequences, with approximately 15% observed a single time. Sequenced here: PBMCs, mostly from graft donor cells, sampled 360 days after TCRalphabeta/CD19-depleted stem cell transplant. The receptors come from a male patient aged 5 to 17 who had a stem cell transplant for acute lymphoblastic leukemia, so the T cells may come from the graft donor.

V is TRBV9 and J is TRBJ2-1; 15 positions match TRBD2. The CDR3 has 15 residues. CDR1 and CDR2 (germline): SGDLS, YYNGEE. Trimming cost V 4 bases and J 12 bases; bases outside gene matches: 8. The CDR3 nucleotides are TGTGCCAGCAGCTTCATAGGACTAGCGGGAGGGCCGCAGTTCTTC. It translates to CASSFIGLAGGPQFF.

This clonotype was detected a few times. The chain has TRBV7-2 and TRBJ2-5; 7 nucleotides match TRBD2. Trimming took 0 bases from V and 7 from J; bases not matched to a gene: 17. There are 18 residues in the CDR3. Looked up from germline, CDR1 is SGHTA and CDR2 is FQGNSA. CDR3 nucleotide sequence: TGTGCCAGCAGCTTAGCGATTTCCGGGAGGTACATTCAATGGACCCAGTACTTC. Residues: CASSLAISGRYIQWTQYF.